This is a list of T cell receptor beta chains from one sample in a study of T cells in Graves' hyperthyroidism and ophthalmopathy. TCRdb analysed the multiplex PCR reads with MiXCR anew, one entry per CDR3 protein. The repertoire includes 380,000 or so distinct CDR3 sequences, about 13% of them detected once, and roughly 20% sits in the top ten. Sequencing was carried out using blood. The source is a man in his thirties or forties with Graves' hyperthyroidism that later progressed to Graves' ophthalmopathy. Each CDR3 is given with its conserved first and last residue. Each record gives: D gene, V gene, clone size, J gene, CDR3 protein, CDR3 DNA. A D gene is named only where the DNA matches it firmly. Clone size appears in some rows only: once, few, many, or a class for an expanded clone.

>NA|TRBV5-5|many|TRBJ2-5
CASSLESPRLKTQYF
TGTGCCAGCAGCTTGGAATCTCCTCGGTTGAAGACCCAGTACTTC
>NA|TRBV7-6|many|TRBJ2-1
CASSLATGGNEQFF
TGTGCCAGCAGCTTAGCCACAGGTGGCAATGAGCAGTTCTTC
>NA|TRBV12-3/TRBV12-4|NA|TRBJ2-3
CASSLRGATDTQYF
TGTGCCAGCAGTTTACGGGGGGCCACAGATACGCAGTATTTT
>NA|TRBV20-1|few|TRBJ1-4
CSARPLGGEELFF
TGCAGTGCTAGACCCTTGGGAGGGGAGGAACTGTTTTTT
>NA|TRBV29-1|few|TRBJ1-1
CSVDSDTEAFF
TGCAGCGTTGATTCGGACACTGAAGCTTTCTTT
>TRBD1|TRBV13|few|TRBJ2-1
CASSHLPGQGDNEQFF
TGTGCCAGCAGTCACCTCCCGGGACAGGGAGACAATGAGCAGTTCTTC
>NA|TRBV5-1|NA|TRBJ2-6
CASSLVVGGANVLTF
TGCGCCAGCAGCTTGGTGGTCGGGGGGGCCAACGTCCTGACTTTC
>TRBD1|TRBV2|many|TRBJ1-6
CASSGPDRDRGLSPLHF
TGTGCCAGCAGTGGACCCGACCGGGACAGGGGGCTTTCACCCCTCCACTTT
>TRBD1|TRBV7-2|NA|TRBJ2-7
CASSTQGAASYEQYF
TGTGCCAGCAGTACCCAGGGGGCCGCCTCCTACGAGCAGTACTTC
>NA|TRBV5-1|many|TRBJ2-2
CASSLKGSGELFF
TGCGCCAGCAGCTTAAAGGGTTCCGGGGAGCTGTTTTTT
>TRBD1|TRBV5-1|few|TRBJ2-7
CASSLTTGARTFYEQYF
TGCGCCAGCAGCTTGACTACAGGGGCGCGAACTTTCTACGAGCAGTACTTC
>NA|TRBV4-1|few|TRBJ1-6
CASSQGLVAGPKSPLHF
TGCGCCAGCAGCCAAGGCCTCGTGGCAGGGCCCAAATCACCCCTCCACTTT
>NA|TRBV20-1|many|TRBJ1-3
CSAREGGSGNTIYF
TGCAGTGCTAGAGAGGGAGGGTCAGGAAACACCATATATTTT
>NA|TRBV5-1|NA|TRBJ2-3
CASSPQTGWGTDTQYF
TGCGCCAGCAGCCCCCAAACAGGGTGGGGGACAGATACGCAGTATTTT
>NA|TRBV18|NA|TRBJ1-1
CASSPIPGGPEAFF
TGTGCCAGCTCACCAATCCCCGGGGGCCCTGAAGCTTTCTTT
>NA|TRBV5-1|NA|TRBJ2-3
CASSLGDLHTDAQYF
TGCGCCAGCAGCCTCGGGGATCTGCACACAGATGCGCAGTATTTT
>NA|TRBV5-6|NA|TRBJ1-1
CASSAGSSNTEAFF
TGTGCCAGCAGCGCCGGGTCTAGTAACACTGAAGCTTTCTTT
>TRBD1|TRBV20-1|many|TRBJ1-2
CSARRQGAHYGYGYTF
TGCAGTGCTAGGAGACAGGGGGCGCATTATGGCTATGGCTACACCTTC
>TRBD1|TRBV11-2|many|TRBJ1-1
CASSSDDRGRITEAFF
TGTGCCAGCAGCTCCGATGACAGGGGGCGGATCACTGAAGCTTTCTTT
>TRBD1|TRBV28|many|TRBJ1-4
CASSQSGGLYEKLFF
TGTGCCAGCAGCCAATCAGGGGGTTTGTATGAAAAACTGTTTTTT
>NA|TRBV30|NA|TRBJ2-7
CAWRPPYPRPGSYEQYF
TGTGCCTGGAGACCCCCCTATCCCCGGCCAGGGTCCTACGAGCAGTACTTC
>NA|TRBV9|many|TRBJ1-5
CASSPSDTAHQPQHF
TGTGCCAGCAGCCCCTCCGACACGGCACATCAGCCCCAGCATTTT
>NA|TRBV6-1|few|TRBJ2-2
CASKRSHGSMTGELFF
TGTGCCAGCAAGAGGTCCCACGGGTCAATGACCGGGGAGCTGTTTTTT
>NA|TRBV7-9|many|TRBJ2-1
CASSRDFNEQFF
TGTGCCAGCAGCAGGGACTTCAATGAGCAGTTCTTC
>NA|TRBV6-1|NA|TRBJ2-7
CASSPLGRYFEQYF
TGTGCCAGCAGTCCCCTAGGGAGATATTTTGAGCAGTACTTC
>NA|TRBV12-3/TRBV12-4|NA|TRBJ2-1
CASSFVALGYNEQFF
TGTGCCAGCAGTTTTGTAGCTCTTGGGTACAATGAGCAGTTCTTC
>NA|TRBV6-1|NA|TRBJ1-5
CASSESGGKQPQHF
TGTGCCAGCAGTGAATCCGGCGGGAAACAGCCCCAGCATTTT
>NA|TRBV11-2|many|TRBJ2-7
CASSRTGLEQYF
TGTGCCAGCAGTCGAACAGGGTTGGAGCAGTACTTC
>TRBD2|TRBV10-3|few|TRBJ2-3
CAISDMGLAFTDTQYF
TGTGCCATCAGTGATATGGGACTAGCGTTCACAGATACGCAGTATTTT
>NA|TRBV27|NA|TRBJ2-1
CASSPINYNEQFF
TGTGCCAGCAGTCCGATAAACTACAATGAGCAGTTCTTC
>TRBD1|TRBV6-5|many|TRBJ1-1
CASSYRPGQVWNTEAFF
TGTGCCAGCAGTTACCGACCGGGACAGGTCTGGAACACTGAAGCTTTCTTT
>NA|TRBV20-1|many|TRBJ2-1
CSAWYNEQFF
TGCAGTGCTTGGTACAATGAGCAGTTCTTC
>TRBD1|TRBV18|few|TRBJ1-6
CASSPNRGYNSPLHF
TGTGCCAGCTCACCAAACAGGGGGTATAATTCACCCCTCCACTTT
>NA|TRBV10-3|many|TRBJ1-6
CAIGEVPNSPLHF
TGTGCCATCGGGGAAGTTCCTAATTCACCCCTCCACTTT
>NA|TRBV5-1|few|TRBJ2-1
CASSLVQKSRTSYNEQFF
TGCGCCAGCAGCTTGGTCCAGAAATCCAGGACCTCCTACAATGAGCAGTTCTTC
>NA|TRBV27|NA|TRBJ1-5
CASSLSLPNYSNQPQHF
TGTGCCAGCAGTTTATCGTTACCGAACTATAGCAATCAGCCCCAGCATTTT
>NA|TRBV29-1|NA|TRBJ1-2
CSVPSRGGAGGYTF
TGCAGCGTTCCATCGAGGGGGGGCGCCGGGGGCTACACCTTC
>NA|TRBV6-2/TRBV6-3|many|TRBJ2-5
CASSYYGGPETQYF
TGTGCCAGCAGTTACTACGGGGGGCCGGAGACCCAGTACTTC
>NA|TRBV2|many|TRBJ1-4
CASSEEGRHNEKLFF
TGTGCCAGCAGTGAAGAGGGACGGCATAATGAAAAACTGTTTTTT
>NA|TRBV20-1|NA|TRBJ1-5
CSARRGLLQHF
TGCAGTGCTAGACGAGGGTTGCTCCAGCATTTT
>NA|TRBV27|NA|TRBJ1-2
CASSLQWGVSYGYTF
TGTGCCAGCAGTTTACAATGGGGCGTCTCCTATGGCTACACCTTC
>NA|TRBV18|many|TRBJ2-3
CASSPGADTQYF
TGTGCCAGCAGTCCAGGCGCAGATACGCAGTATTTT
>NA|TRBV30|many|TRBJ1-2
CAWSVSGFGGYTF
TGTGCCTGGAGTGTGAGCGGGTTTGGAGGCTACACCTTC
>NA|TRBV11-1|many|TRBJ2-4
CASSLDGLKNIQYF
TGTGCCAGCAGCTTGGATGGGCTCAAAAACATTCAGTACTTC
>NA|TRBV20-1|few|TRBJ1-3
CSARDSGVAGNTIYF
TGCAGTGCTAGAGATTCGGGGGTTGCTGGAAACACCATATATTTT
>NA|TRBV27|many|TRBJ2-7
CASSLRGAGPRLGEQYF
TGTGCCAGCAGTTTAAGAGGAGCGGGCCCAAGGTTGGGCGAGCAGTACTTC
>NA|TRBV5-5|few|TRBJ1-5
CASSLFFLPMVNGRNQPQHF
TGTGCCAGCAGCTTGTTCTTCCTGCCAATGGTTAACGGTCGCAATCAGCCCCAGCATTTT
>TRBD2|TRBV3-1|few|TRBJ2-7
CASSSGLVGYEQYF
TGTGCCAGCAGCTCGGGACTAGTCGGCTACGAGCAGTACTTC
>NA|TRBV5-6|few|TRBJ1-6
CASSFEQHNSPLHF
TGTGCCAGCAGCTTTGAACAGCATAATTCACCCCTCCACTTT
>TRBD1|TRBV9|few|TRBJ2-7
CASSVAGQEYEQYF
TGTGCCAGCAGCGTTGCGGGACAGGAATACGAGCAGTACTTC
>TRBD2|TRBV7-9|NA|TRBJ2-1
CASTPTSGDPSYNEQFF
TGTGCCAGCACCCCGACTAGCGGGGACCCCTCCTACAATGAGCAGTTCTTC
>TRBD1|TRBV27|many|TRBJ1-4
CASSTPGGSTNEKLFF
TGTGCCAGCAGTACCCCAGGGGGTAGTACTAATGAAAAACTGTTTTTT
>NA|TRBV2|many|TRBJ2-3
CASRWTQNTDTQYF
TGTGCCAGCAGGTGGACTCAGAACACAGATACGCAGTATTTT
>TRBD1|TRBV28|NA|TRBJ1-5
CASRRGLDNQPQHF
TGTGCCAGCCGCAGGGGGCTTGATAATCAGCCCCAGCATTTT
>TRBD1|TRBV12-3/TRBV12-4|many|TRBJ2-1
CASSGQGWNEQFF
TGTGCCAGCAGTGGACAGGGGTGGAATGAGCAGTTCTTC